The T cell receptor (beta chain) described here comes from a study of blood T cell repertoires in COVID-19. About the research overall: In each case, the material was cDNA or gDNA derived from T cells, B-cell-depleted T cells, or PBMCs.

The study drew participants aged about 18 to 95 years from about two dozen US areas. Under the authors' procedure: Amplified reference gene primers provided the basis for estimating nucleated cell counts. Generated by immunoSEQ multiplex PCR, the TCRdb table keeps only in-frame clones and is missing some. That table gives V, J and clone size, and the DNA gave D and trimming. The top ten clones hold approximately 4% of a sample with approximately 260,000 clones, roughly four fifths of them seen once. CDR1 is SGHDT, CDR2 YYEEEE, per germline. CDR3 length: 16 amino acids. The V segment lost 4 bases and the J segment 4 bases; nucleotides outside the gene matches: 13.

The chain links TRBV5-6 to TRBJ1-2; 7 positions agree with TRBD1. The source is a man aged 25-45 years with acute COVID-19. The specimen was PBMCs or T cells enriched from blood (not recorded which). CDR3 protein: CASSGTGTASAYGYTF. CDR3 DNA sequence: TGTGCCAGCAGCGGAACCGGGACAGCTTCCGCCTATGGCTACACCTTC.